This entry describes one T cell receptor beta chain. The record originates from a study of blood T cell repertoires in COVID-19. Study background: The study drew acute and convalescent COVID-19 samples from the United States, Italy and Spain.

Under the authors' procedure: Reference gene primer amplification gave estimated nucleated cell counts. Sequencing used immunoSEQ multiplex PCR; TCRdb keeps in-frame clones, though not all of them. That table is the source of V, J and clone size, and D and trimming were worked out from the DNA. The table lists about 170,000 clones, approximately 91% of them singletons. Followed over time, Seattle patients had been enrolled while infection was active. Trimming removed 1 base from V and 3 bases from J, with 8 bases in between. Looked up from germline, CDR1 is SGHRS and CDR2 is YFSETQ. The CDR3 length is 13 residues.

The chain couples TRBV5-1 to TRBJ2-7; D ambiguous. The source of this sequence is a young man with COVID-19, enrolled during active disease. The specimen sequenced was peripheral blood. The CDR3 spells CASSLLGYYEQYF. The CDR3 DNA sequence: TGCGCCAGCAGCTTGTTGGGCTACTACGAGCAGTACTTC.